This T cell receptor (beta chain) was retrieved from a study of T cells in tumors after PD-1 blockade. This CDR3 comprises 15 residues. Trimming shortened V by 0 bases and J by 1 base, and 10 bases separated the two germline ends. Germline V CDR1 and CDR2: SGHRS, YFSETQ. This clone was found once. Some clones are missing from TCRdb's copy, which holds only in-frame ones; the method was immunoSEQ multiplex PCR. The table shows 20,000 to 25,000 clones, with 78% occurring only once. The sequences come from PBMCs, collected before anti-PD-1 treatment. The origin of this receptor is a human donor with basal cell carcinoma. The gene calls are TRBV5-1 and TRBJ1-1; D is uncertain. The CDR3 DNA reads TGCGCCAGCAGCTTGGTTCCCTCGGGGAACACTGAAGCTTTCTTT. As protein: CASSLVPSGNTEAFF.